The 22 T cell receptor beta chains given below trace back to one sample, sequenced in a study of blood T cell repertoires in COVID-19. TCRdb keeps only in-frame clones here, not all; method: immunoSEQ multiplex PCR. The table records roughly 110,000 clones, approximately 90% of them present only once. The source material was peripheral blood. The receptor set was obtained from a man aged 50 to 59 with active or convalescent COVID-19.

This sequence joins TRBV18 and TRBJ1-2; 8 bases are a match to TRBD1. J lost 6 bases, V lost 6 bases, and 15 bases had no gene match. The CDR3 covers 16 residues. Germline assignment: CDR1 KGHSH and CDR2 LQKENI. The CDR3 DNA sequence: TGTGCCAGCTCCCCAACTATCGGGCAGGGGGCCGATGGCTACACCTTC. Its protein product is CASSPTIGQGADGYTF.

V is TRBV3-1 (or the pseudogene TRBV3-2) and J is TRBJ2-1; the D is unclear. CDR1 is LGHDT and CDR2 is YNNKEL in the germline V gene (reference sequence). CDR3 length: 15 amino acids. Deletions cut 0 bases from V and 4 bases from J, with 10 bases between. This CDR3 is CASSQDYEVYNEQFF. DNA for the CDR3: TGTGCCAGCAGCCAAGATTATGAGGTATACAATGAGCAGTTCTTC.

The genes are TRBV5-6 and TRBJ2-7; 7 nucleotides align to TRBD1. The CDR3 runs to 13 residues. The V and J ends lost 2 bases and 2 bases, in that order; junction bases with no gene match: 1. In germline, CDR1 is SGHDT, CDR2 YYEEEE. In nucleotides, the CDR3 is TGTGCCAGCAGCTTAAGGGGGCCCTACGAGCAGTACTTC. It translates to CASSLRGPYEQYF.

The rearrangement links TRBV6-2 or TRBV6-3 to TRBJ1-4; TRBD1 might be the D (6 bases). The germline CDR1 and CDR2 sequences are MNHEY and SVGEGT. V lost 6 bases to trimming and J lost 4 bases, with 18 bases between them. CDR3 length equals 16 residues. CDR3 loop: CASSATGVFGNEKLFF. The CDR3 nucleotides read TGTGCCAGCAGCGCGACAGGAGTCTTCGGTAATGAAAAACTGTTTTTT.

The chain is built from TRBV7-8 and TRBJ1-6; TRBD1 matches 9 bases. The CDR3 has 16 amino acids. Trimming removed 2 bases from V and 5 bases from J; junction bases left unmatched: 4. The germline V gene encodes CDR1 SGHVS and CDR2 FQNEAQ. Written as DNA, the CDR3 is TGTGCCAGCAGCTTATTACAGGGGGCCAATAATTCACCCCTCCACTTT. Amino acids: CASSLLQGANNSPLHF.

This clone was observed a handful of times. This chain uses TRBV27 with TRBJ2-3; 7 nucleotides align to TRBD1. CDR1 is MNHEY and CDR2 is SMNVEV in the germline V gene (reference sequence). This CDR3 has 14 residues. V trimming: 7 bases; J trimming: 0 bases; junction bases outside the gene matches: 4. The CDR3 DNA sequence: TGTGCCAGCACTTGGACAGGCAGCACAGATACGCAGTATTTT. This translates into CASTWTGSTDTQYF.

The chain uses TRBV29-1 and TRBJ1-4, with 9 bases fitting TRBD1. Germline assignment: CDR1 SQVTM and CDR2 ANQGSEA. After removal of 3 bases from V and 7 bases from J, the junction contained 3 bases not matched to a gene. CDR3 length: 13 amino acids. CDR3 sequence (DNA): TGCAGCGTTGAGAAGGACAGGGGTGAAAAACTGTTTTTT. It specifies CSVEKDRGEKLFF.

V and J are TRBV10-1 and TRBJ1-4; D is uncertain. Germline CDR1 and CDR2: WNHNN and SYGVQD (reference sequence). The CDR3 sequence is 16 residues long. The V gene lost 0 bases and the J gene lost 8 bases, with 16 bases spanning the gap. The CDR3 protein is CASSESKAGSGEKLFF. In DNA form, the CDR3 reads TGCGCCAGCAGTGAGTCGAAGGCAGGTTCGGGAGAAAAACTGTTTTTT.

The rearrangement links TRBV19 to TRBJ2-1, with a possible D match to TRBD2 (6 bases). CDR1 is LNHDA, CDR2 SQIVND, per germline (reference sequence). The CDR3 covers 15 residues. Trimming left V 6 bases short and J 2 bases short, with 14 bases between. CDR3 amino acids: CASRSTGVTYNEQFF. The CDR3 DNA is TGTGCCAGTAGAAGCACGGGAGTCACCTACAATGAGCAGTTCTTC.

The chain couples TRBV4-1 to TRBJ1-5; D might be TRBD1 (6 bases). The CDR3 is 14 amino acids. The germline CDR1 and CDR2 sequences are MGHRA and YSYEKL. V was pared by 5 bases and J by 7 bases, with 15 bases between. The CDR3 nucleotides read TGCGCCAGCAGCGGTGACAGGAGTGGCCAGCCCCAGCATTTT. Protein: CASSGDRSGQPQHF.

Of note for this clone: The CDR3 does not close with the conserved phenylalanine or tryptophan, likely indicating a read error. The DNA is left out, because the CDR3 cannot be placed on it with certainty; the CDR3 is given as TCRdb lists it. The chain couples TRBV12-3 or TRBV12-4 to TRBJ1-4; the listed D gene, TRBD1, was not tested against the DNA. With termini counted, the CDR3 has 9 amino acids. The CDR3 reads CASRSGDWV.

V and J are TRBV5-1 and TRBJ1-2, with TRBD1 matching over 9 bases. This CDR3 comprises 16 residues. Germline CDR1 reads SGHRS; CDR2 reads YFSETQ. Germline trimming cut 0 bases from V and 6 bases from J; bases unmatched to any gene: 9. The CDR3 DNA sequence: TGCGCCAGCAGCTTGGGTCCCTCACAGGGGGCTAATGGCTACACCTTC. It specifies CASSLGPSQGANGYTF.

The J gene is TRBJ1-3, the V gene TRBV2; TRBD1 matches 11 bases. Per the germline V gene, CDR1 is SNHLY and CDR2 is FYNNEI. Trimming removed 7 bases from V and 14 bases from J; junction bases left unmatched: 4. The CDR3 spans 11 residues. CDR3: CASMLDRGLYF. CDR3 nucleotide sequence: TGTGCCAGCATGTTGGACAGGGGGCTATATTTT.

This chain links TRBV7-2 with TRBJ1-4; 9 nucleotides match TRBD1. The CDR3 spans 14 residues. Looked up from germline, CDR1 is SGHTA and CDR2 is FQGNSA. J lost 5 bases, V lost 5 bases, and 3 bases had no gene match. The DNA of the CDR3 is TGTGCCAGCAGCGTGGACAGGGGAAATGAAAAACTGTTTTTT. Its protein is CASSVDRGNEKLFF.

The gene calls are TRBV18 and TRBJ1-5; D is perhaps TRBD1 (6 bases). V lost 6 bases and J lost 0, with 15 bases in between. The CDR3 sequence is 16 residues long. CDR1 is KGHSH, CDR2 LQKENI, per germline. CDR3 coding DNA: TGTGCCAGCTCCACCACACAGGGAAATAGCAATCAGCCCCAGCATTTT. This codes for CASSTTQGNSNQPQHF.

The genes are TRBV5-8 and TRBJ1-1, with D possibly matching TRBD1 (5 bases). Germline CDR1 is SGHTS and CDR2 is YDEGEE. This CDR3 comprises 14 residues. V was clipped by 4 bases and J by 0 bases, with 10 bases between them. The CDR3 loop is CASSLDSMNTEAFF. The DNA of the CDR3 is TGTGCCAGCAGCCTAGACAGTATGAACACTGAAGCTTTCTTT. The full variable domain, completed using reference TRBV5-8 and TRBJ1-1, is EAGVTQSPTHLIKTRGQQATLRCSPISGHTSVYWYQQALGLGLQFLLWYDEGEERNRGNFPPRFSGRQFPNYSSELNVNALELEDSALYLCASSLDSMNTEAFFGQGTRLTVV.

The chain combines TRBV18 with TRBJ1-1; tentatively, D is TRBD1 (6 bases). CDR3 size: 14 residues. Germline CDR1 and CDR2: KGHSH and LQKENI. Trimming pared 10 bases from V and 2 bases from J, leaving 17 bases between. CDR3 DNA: TGTGCCACCGCCCTGACAGGAACCAACACTGAAGCTTTCTTT. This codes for CATALTGTNTEAFF. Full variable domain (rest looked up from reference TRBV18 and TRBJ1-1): NAGVMQNPRHLVRRRGQEARLRCSPMKGHSHVYWYRQLPEEGLKFMVYLQKENIIDESGMPKERFSAEFPKEGPSILRIQQVVRGDSAAYFCATALTGTNTEAFFGQGTRLTVV.

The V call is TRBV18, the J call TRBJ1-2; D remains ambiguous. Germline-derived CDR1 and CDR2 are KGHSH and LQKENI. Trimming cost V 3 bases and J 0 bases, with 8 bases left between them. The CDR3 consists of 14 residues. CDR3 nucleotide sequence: TGTGCCAGCTCACCTTCCACAGCTAACTATGGCTACACCTTC. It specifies CASSPSTANYGYTF.

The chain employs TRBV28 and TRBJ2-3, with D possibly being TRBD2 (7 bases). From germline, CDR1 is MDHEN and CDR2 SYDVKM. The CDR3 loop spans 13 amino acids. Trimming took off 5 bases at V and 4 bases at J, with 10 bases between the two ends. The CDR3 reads CASSTGGADTQYF. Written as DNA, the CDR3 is TGTGCCAGCAGTACGGGGGGCGCAGATACGCAGTATTTT. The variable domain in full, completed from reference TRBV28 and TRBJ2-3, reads DVKVTQSSRYLVKRTGEKVFLECVQDMDHENMFWYRQDPGLGLRLIYFSYDVKMKEKGDIPEGYSVSREKKERFSLILESASTNQTSMYLCASSTGGADTQYFGPGTRLTVL.

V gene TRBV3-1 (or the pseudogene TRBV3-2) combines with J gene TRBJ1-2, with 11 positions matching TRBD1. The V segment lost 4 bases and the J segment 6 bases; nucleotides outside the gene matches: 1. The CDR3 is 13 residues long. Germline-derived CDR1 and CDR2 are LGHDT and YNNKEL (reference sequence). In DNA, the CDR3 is TGTGCCAGCAGCCGGACAGGGGGCGATGGCTACACCTTC. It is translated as CASSRTGGDGYTF.

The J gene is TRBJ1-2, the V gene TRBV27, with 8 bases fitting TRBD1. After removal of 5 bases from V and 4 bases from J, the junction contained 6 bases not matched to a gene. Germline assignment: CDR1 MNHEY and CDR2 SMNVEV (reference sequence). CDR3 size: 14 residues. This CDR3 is CASSAGTGRYGYTF. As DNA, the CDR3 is TGTGCCAGCAGTGCCGGGACAGGACGCTATGGCTACACCTTC.

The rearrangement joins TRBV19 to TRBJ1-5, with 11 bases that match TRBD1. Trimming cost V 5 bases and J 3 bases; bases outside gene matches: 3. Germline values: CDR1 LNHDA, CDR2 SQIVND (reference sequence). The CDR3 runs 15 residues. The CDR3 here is CASSRTGGVNQPQHF. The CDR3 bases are TGTGCCAGTAGTCGGACAGGGGGCGTCAATCAGCCCCAGCATTTT.